Below, one TCR beta chain is given with its context. The data belong to a study of cytomegalovirus exposure and HLA in healthy donors. The PCR had 60 Vbeta and 13 Jbeta primers. The assay was immunoSEQ multiplex PCR, and TCRdb's table has in-frame clones only and misses some. The table has some 200,000 clones, around 80% seen once. The CDR3 runs to 14 residues. The germline V and J ends were trimmed by 2 bases and 6 bases, with 14 bases remaining between them. Germline CDR1 MNHEY, CDR2 SMNVEV (reference sequence). The chain combines TRBV27 with TRBJ2-7, with D perhaps TRBD2 (5 bases). The specimen was PBMCs. The source of this sequence is a man between 18 and 29 years old in good health and CMV-seronegative. CDR3 in DNA: TGTGCCAGCAGTTTAAGTGGGAGCGGTCGCGAGCAGTACTTC. This translates into CASSLSGSGREQYF.